This is a list of T cell receptor beta chains from one sample in a study of cytomegalovirus exposure and HLA in healthy donors. Sequencing was performed with immunoSEQ multiplex PCR; in TCRdb, only in-frame clones are kept and a portion is missing. The sample contains over 150,000 clones, 75% to 85% of which appear only once. The sequenced sample was PBMCs. The receptors were sampled from a woman aged 40-49 years in good health and CMV-seropositive. Each CDR3 is given with its conserved first and last residue. Each record gives: CDR3 DNA, CDR3 protein, clone size, J gene, V gene, D gene. The D gene is left open where the match is weak. Rows give clone size only sometimes, using once, few, many, or a class for an expanded clone.

DNA: TGTGCCAGCAGTCAGACTAGCGTAAGCTACAATGAGCAGTTCTTC
CDR3: CASSQTSVSYNEQFF
size: -
J: TRBJ2-1
V: TRBV6-5
D: TRBD2

DNA: TGTGCCAGCAGCCAAGTGAGGTCCGGGAGGGCCAACGTCCTGACTTTC
CDR3: CASSQVRSGRANVLTF
size: -
J: TRBJ2-6
V: TRBV14
D: -

DNA: TGTGCCAGCAGCTTAGATCAAACAGTCGAGCAGTTCTTC
CDR3: CASSLDQTVEQFF
size: -
J: TRBJ2-1
V: TRBV11-3
D: -

DNA: TGTGCCTGGAGTTTTACTGACACCGGGGAGCTGTTTTTT
CDR3: CAWSFTDTGELFF
size: -
J: TRBJ2-2
V: TRBV30
D: -

DNA: TGCGCCAGCAGCTTGTCAGGGGGTACGAGGTACGAGCAGTACTTC
CDR3: CASSLSGGTRYEQYF
size: -
J: TRBJ2-7
V: TRBV5-1
D: TRBD1

DNA: TGTGCCAGCAGCTCCCCCGGACAGGGGCGGCACAATGAGCAGTTCTTC
CDR3: CASSSPGQGRHNEQFF
size: -
J: TRBJ2-1
V: TRBV7-6
D: TRBD1

DNA: TGCGCCAGCAGCCATGGGGAGGTGATCAGCTCCTACAATGAGCAGTTCTTC
CDR3: CASSHGEVISSYNEQFF
size: once
J: TRBJ2-1
V: TRBV5-1
D: -

DNA: TGCAGTGCTCCGAGAGGTAGTGGCTACACCTTC
CDR3: CSAPRGSGYTF
size: -
J: TRBJ1-2
V: TRBV20-1
D: -

DNA: TGTGCCAGCAGTTTAAGACGGGGAGACACTGAAGCTTTCTTT
CDR3: CASSLRRGDTEAFF
size: -
J: TRBJ1-1
V: TRBV27
D: -

DNA: TGTGCCTGGAGTGTACGGGAGGAAGCTTTCTTT
CDR3: CAWSVREEAFF
size: -
J: TRBJ1-1
V: TRBV30
D: -

DNA: TGTGCCAGCAGCCAAGGTGCGGCGGTGGGCTACGAGCAGTACTTC
CDR3: CASSQGAAVGYEQYF
size: once
J: TRBJ2-7
V: TRBV4-2
D: -

DNA: TGTGCCAGCAGTCGTCCCCAGGGGACAGGCTACACCTTC
CDR3: CASSRPQGTGYTF
size: once
J: TRBJ1-2
V: TRBV7-9
D: -

DNA: TGTGCCAGCAGTTTAACGGCAGGTGGTAACTATGGCTACACCTTC
CDR3: CASSLTAGGNYGYTF
size: -
J: TRBJ1-2
V: TRBV27
D: -

DNA: TGTGCCAGCAGTTTAAGGGGGCCGGAGGATGAGCAGTACTTC
CDR3: CASSLRGPEDEQYF
size: -
J: TRBJ2-7
V: TRBV27
D: TRBD1

DNA: TGTGCCAGCAGCTCGGACAGCCTGAACACTGAAGCTTTCTTT
CDR3: CASSSDSLNTEAFF
size: -
J: TRBJ1-1
V: TRBV7-9
D: -

DNA: TGTGCCAGCAGACGACTAGCGGGAGGTGCGGATACGCAGTATTTT
CDR3: CASRRLAGGADTQYF
size: few
J: TRBJ2-3
V: TRBV7-2
D: TRBD2

DNA: TGCAGCGTTGAATGGGTAGCGGGAGGGAACTACGAGCAGTACTTC
CDR3: CSVEWVAGGNYEQYF
size: -
J: TRBJ2-7
V: TRBV29-1
D: TRBD2

DNA: TGTGCCAGCTCACCCACAGAGGGCTATGGCTACACCTTC
CDR3: CASSPTEGYGYTF
size: -
J: TRBJ1-2
V: TRBV18
D: -

DNA: TGTGCCAGCAGCCCGGGGACAGGGGAATGGTCCGGGGAGCTGTTTTTT
CDR3: CASSPGTGEWSGELFF
size: -
J: TRBJ2-2
V: TRBV27
D: TRBD1

DNA: TGTGCCAGCAGCCCGGGACAGGGGCGGAGGGAGACCCAGTACTTC
CDR3: CASSPGQGRRETQYF
size: -
J: TRBJ2-5
V: TRBV7-2
D: TRBD1

DNA: TGTGCCAGCGGGACCGGGACTAGCGATTACAATGAGCAGTTCTTC
CDR3: CASGTGTSDYNEQFF
size: -
J: TRBJ2-1
V: TRBV7-9
D: TRBD2

DNA: TGTGCCAGCAGCCAAGGTCTTGGTCGCGGCACTGAAGCTTTCTTT
CDR3: CASSQGLGRGTEAFF
size: -
J: TRBJ1-1
V: TRBV14
D: -

DNA: TGTGCCAGCCGCCGGGGGGACAGGGGGCATGGCACTGAAGCTTTCTTT
CDR3: CASRRGDRGHGTEAFF
size: -
J: TRBJ1-1
V: TRBV28
D: TRBD1

DNA: TGTGCCAGCAGCCGAACTAGCGGACCCTCCTACGAGCAGTACTTC
CDR3: CASSRTSGPSYEQYF
size: -
J: TRBJ2-7
V: TRBV11-2
D: TRBD2

DNA: TGTGCCAGCAGTTACAGGGCTATGGTGGCAACTAATGAAAAACTGTTTTTT
CDR3: CASSYRAMVATNEKLFF
size: -
J: TRBJ1-4
V: TRBV2
D: -

DNA: TGTGCCAGCAGCTTGGGGCTAGCGGGAGTACAGACCCAGTACTTC
CDR3: CASSLGLAGVQTQYF
size: -
J: TRBJ2-5
V: TRBV5-8
D: TRBD2

DNA: TGTGCCAGCAGAACGCAGAGCAATCAGCCCCAGCATTTT
CDR3: CASRTQSNQPQHF
size: -
J: TRBJ1-5
V: TRBV2
D: -

DNA: TGTGCCAGCAGCGCGGAGGGCCGGAGAGATACGCAGTATTTT
CDR3: CASSAEGRRDTQYF
size: -
J: TRBJ2-3
V: TRBV5-4
D: -

DNA: TGTGCCAGCAGCTTAGAGGGGGACACCGGGGAGCTGTTTTTT
CDR3: CASSLEGDTGELFF
size: -
J: TRBJ2-2
V: TRBV7-3
D: -

DNA: TGTGCCAGCAAGAGGAGGGTTTTCTTGGGTCAGCCCCAGCATTTT
CDR3: CASKRRVFLGQPQHF
size: -
J: TRBJ1-5
V: TRBV7-3
D: -

DNA: TGCAGCGTTGAAAAAAAGGGGTTGAACACTGAAGCTTTCTTT
CDR3: CSVEKKGLNTEAFF
size: -
J: TRBJ1-1
V: TRBV29-1
D: -

DNA: TGTGCCAGCAGCCCGCAGACTAGCGGGATTTCCTACAATGAGCAGTTCTTC
CDR3: CASSPQTSGISYNEQFF
size: -
J: TRBJ2-1
V: TRBV7-2
D: TRBD2

DNA: TGCGCCAGCAGCTTGACGGCGGGATACTCCTACAATGAGCAGTTCTTC
CDR3: CASSLTAGYSYNEQFF
size: once
J: TRBJ2-1
V: TRBV5-1
D: -

DNA: TGTGCCAGCTCCCGAGGCGAAAAACTGTTTTTT
CDR3: CASSRGEKLFF
size: -
J: TRBJ1-4
V: TRBV18
D: -

DNA: TGTGCCAGCAGCCGCAGACCGGGAGGGCCTAACACAGATACGCAGTATTTT
CDR3: CASSRRPGGPNTDTQYF
size: few
J: TRBJ2-3
V: TRBV4-2
D: TRBD2

DNA: TGTGCCACCAGCAGGGACAGAAGCTCCTACAATGAGCAGTTCTTC
CDR3: CATSRDRSSYNEQFF
size: once
J: TRBJ2-1
V: TRBV15
D: -

DNA: TGTGCCTCCTCTGGCCCCGGGGATACAGATACGCAGTATTTT
CDR3: CASSGPGDTDTQYF
size: -
J: TRBJ2-3
V: TRBV6-1
D: -

DNA: TGTGCCAGTAGTCCCCGGGGAGGCTCCGCTGCCTCTGGGGCCAACGTCCTGACTTTC
CDR3: CASSPRGGSAASGANVLTF
size: -
J: TRBJ2-6
V: TRBV19
D: -

DNA: TGTGCCAGTACTAAGGACAGGGCTGGCGGCTACACCTTC
CDR3: CASTKDRAGGYTF
size: once
J: TRBJ1-2
V: TRBV19
D: TRBD1

DNA: TGTGCCAGCAGCCCCTGGAGCTCCTACCATGAGCAGTTCTTC
CDR3: CASSPWSSYHEQFF
size: -
J: TRBJ2-1
V: TRBV27
D: -

DNA: TGTGCCAGCAGTCCCGGTCCTAACTATGGCTACACCTTC
CDR3: CASSPGPNYGYTF
size: -
J: TRBJ1-2
V: TRBV28
D: -

DNA: TGTGCCAGCAGCCTTAGCGGGACGCCCTACGAGCAGTACTTC
CDR3: CASSLSGTPYEQYF
size: -
J: TRBJ2-7
V: TRBV6-5
D: TRBD2

DNA: TGTGCCAGCAGCTTGCAGGCAGGCCAGGGTGGCTACACCTTC
CDR3: CASSLQAGQGGYTF
size: -
J: TRBJ1-2
V: TRBV5-4
D: -

DNA: TGTGCCAGCAGCTCTGGGACAGCGGGCTATGGCTACACCTTC
CDR3: CASSSGTAGYGYTF
size: -
J: TRBJ1-2
V: TRBV7-9
D: TRBD1